A selection of T cell receptor beta chains follows, all from one sample in a study of T cell responses to AZD1222 COVID-19 vaccine. TCRdb's copy holds only in-frame clones and misses some; the assay was immunoSEQ multiplex PCR. The sample contains about 120,000 clones, 92% of which appear only once. Source: peripheral blood, taken 28 days after the second AZD1222 dose. These receptor sequences come from an adult who received the AZD1222 COVID-19 vaccine. Both conserved end residues are part of each CDR3. Fields, in order: CDR3 protein, CDR3 DNA, V gene, clone size, J gene, D gene. A D gene is named only where the DNA matches it firmly. A clone size is listed for some rows: how often the clone was seen (once, few, many), or a class if it is expanded.

CDR3aa: CASSFSGNTEAFF; CDR3nt: TGTGCCAGCAGCTTTTCAGGGAACACTGAAGCTTTCTTT; v_gene: TRBV11-2; abundance: once; j_gene: TRBJ1-1; d_gene: -
CDR3aa: CASSLLASGDTGELFF; CDR3nt: TGTGCCAGCAGTTTGTTGGCTAGCGGAGACACCGGGGAGCTGTTTTTT; v_gene: TRBV27; abundance: -; j_gene: TRBJ2-2; d_gene: TRBD2
CDR3aa: CASSLPRQGNTEAFF; CDR3nt: TGTGCCAGCAGTTTACCTAGACAGGGAAACACTGAAGCTTTCTTT; v_gene: TRBV28; abundance: -; j_gene: TRBJ1-1; d_gene: TRBD1
CDR3aa: CASSEGASGFSSYEQYF; CDR3nt: TGTGCCAGCAGTGAGGGTGCTAGCGGGTTTAGCTCCTACGAGCAGTACTTC; v_gene: TRBV25-1; abundance: few; j_gene: TRBJ2-7; d_gene: TRBD2
CDR3aa: CASREQVDYPYGYTF; CDR3nt: TGTGCCAGCAGGGAACAGGTCGACTACCCCTATGGCTACACCTTC; v_gene: TRBV2; abundance: -; j_gene: TRBJ1-2; d_gene: -
CDR3aa: CASRVAGEGNEQFF; CDR3nt: TGTGCCAGCAGGGTAGCGGGAGAAGGCAATGAGCAGTTCTTC; v_gene: TRBV6-5; abundance: -; j_gene: TRBJ2-1; d_gene: TRBD2
CDR3aa: CASSLARLAGRGGELFF; CDR3nt: TGTGCCAGCAGCTTAGCGCGGCTAGCGGGAAGGGGCGGGGAGCTGTTTTTT; v_gene: TRBV7-8; abundance: -; j_gene: TRBJ2-2; d_gene: TRBD2
CDR3aa: CASSLDTLQETQYF; CDR3nt: TGTGCCAGCAGCTTAGACACCCTCCAAGAGACCCAGTACTTC; v_gene: TRBV5-8; abundance: -; j_gene: TRBJ2-5; d_gene: -
CDR3aa: CATSRDGIDRYTGELFF; CDR3nt: TGTGCCACCAGCAGAGATGGTATCGACAGATACACCGGGGAGCTGTTTTTT; v_gene: TRBV15; abundance: -; j_gene: TRBJ2-2; d_gene: -
CDR3aa: CASSPRLAGTYEQYF; CDR3nt: TGTGCCAGCAGCCCCCGACTAGCGGGGACCTACGAGCAGTACTTC; v_gene: TRBV3-1/TRBV3-2; abundance: -; j_gene: TRBJ2-7; d_gene: TRBD2
CDR3aa: CASSKVPAPSSYNEQFF; CDR3nt: TGTGCCAGCAGCAAAGTCCCAGCGCCGAGCTCCTACAATGAGCAGTTCTTC; v_gene: TRBV21-1; abundance: -; j_gene: TRBJ2-1; d_gene: -
CDR3aa: CSVFVGLAGSSGELFF; CDR3nt: TGCAGCGTTTTCGTTGGACTAGCGGGAAGTTCCGGGGAGCTGTTTTTT; v_gene: TRBV29-1; abundance: -; j_gene: TRBJ2-2; d_gene: TRBD2
CDR3aa: CASSFSTSPQYF; CDR3nt: TGTGCCAGCAGCTTTTCGACTAGCCCGCAGTATTTT; v_gene: TRBV11-3; abundance: -; j_gene: TRBJ2-3; d_gene: TRBD2
CDR3aa: CASSGREGHTGELFF; CDR3nt: TGTGCCAGCAGTGGTCGGGAGGGTCACACCGGGGAGCTGTTTTTT; v_gene: TRBV2; abundance: -; j_gene: TRBJ2-2; d_gene: TRBD2
CDR3aa: CASSQGVGVYEQYF; CDR3nt: TGTGCCAGCAGCCAGGGTGTCGGGGTCTACGAGCAGTACTTC; v_gene: TRBV7-9; abundance: once; j_gene: TRBJ2-7; d_gene: -
CDR3aa: CASSSGTVKNIQYF; CDR3nt: TGTGCCAGTAGTAGTGGGACAGTCAAAAACATTCAGTACTTC; v_gene: TRBV19; abundance: -; j_gene: TRBJ2-4; d_gene: TRBD1